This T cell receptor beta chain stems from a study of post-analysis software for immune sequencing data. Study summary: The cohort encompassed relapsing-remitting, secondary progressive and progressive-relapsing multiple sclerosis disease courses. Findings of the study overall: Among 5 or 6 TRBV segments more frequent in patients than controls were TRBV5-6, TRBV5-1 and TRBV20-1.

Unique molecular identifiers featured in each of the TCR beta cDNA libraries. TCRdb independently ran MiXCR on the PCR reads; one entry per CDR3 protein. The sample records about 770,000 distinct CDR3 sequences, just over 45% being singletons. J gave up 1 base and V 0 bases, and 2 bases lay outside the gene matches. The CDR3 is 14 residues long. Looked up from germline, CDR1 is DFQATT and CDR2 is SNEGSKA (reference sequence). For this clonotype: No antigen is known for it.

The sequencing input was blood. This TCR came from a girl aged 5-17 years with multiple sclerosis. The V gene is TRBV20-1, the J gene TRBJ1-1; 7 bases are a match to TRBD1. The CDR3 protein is CSARDYRGNTEAFF. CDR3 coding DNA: TGCAGTGCTAGAGATTACAGGGGGAACACTGAAGCTTTCTTT.